This T cell receptor beta chain originates from a study of T cell changes during pregnancy in multiple sclerosis. Method: immunoSEQ multiplex PCR; TCRdb's copy keeps in-frame clones and lacks some. The sample shows 85,000 to 100,000 clones, 85% to 95% of them seen only once. Between the trimmed V and J ends, which lost 6 bases and 7 bases, there was a span of 13 bases. Germline values: CDR1 MDHEN, CDR2 SYDVKM. The CDR3 loop spans 12 amino acids. The clonotype was recovered from a female donor with multiple sclerosis, enrolled in a pregnancy study. This sample comprised peripheral blood, obtained in the first trimester of pregnancy. The rearrangement joins TRBV28 to TRBJ2-7; D is undetermined. CDR3 DNA: TGTGCCAGCAGCTCGCCCGCTCGGGAGCAGTACTTC. Translated, it gives CASSSPAREQYF.